Shown below are 10 T cell receptor beta chains from a single sample sequenced in a study of blood T cell repertoires in COVID-19. Sequencing used immunoSEQ multiplex PCR; TCRdb keeps in-frame clones, though not all of them. The sample holds 300,000 to 450,000 clones, 85% to 90% seen once. Material for sequencing was PBMCs or T cells enriched from blood (not recorded which). These TCRs come from a woman aged 18-29 years who had recovered from COVID-19.

The chain combines TRBV10-3 with TRBJ1-5; a possible D gene is TRBD1 (6 bases). Germline V gene lookup returns CDR1 ENHRY and CDR2 SYGVKD. Trimming pared 3 bases from V and 3 bases from J, leaving 9 bases between. The CDR3 contains 14 residues. The CDR3, as DNA: TGTGCCATCAGTGAAGGACAGAACAATCAGCCCCAGCATTTT. Residues: CAISEGQNNQPQHF.

The rearrangement links TRBV11-2 to TRBJ2-1; a possible D gene is TRBD1 (7 bases). CDR1 and CDR2 from the germline V gene are SGHAT and FQNNGV. The CDR3 has 16 amino acids. The ends were cut back, 5 bases at V and 2 bases at J, with 16 bases in the middle. The CDR3 nucleotides read TGTGCCAGCAGCCCACACCCAGGGGGGCCCTACAATGAGCAGTTCTTC. Protein: CASSPHPGGPYNEQFF.

This rearrangement joins TRBV4-1 to TRBJ1-6, with 9 bases matching TRBD1. Germline V gives CDR1 MGHRA, CDR2 YSYEKL. Trimming removed 3 bases from V and 5 bases from J; junction bases left unmatched: 2. The CDR3 loop spans 15 amino acids. Here the CDR3 DNA reads TGCGCCAGCAGCCACCGACAGGGGGATAATTCACCCCTCCACTTT. Encoded protein: CASSHRQGDNSPLHF.

J is TRBJ2-7 and V is TRBV3-1 (or the pseudogene TRBV3-2), with 14 positions matching TRBD2. V trimming: 3 bases; J trimming: 4 bases; junction bases outside the gene matches: 8. The germline V gene has CDR1 LGHDT and CDR2 YNNKEL (reference sequence). The CDR3 has 17 residues. The CDR3 nucleotides read TGTGCCAGCAGCCAGGGGTTAGGGACTAGCGGGGGTTACGAGCAGTACTTC. It specifies CASSQGLGTSGGYEQYF.

The chain links TRBV24-1 to TRBJ1-1; 12 positions agree with TRBD1. The CDR3 is made up of 19 amino acids. V trimming: 5 bases; J trimming: 3 bases; junction bases outside the gene matches: 15. Per the germline V gene, CDR1 is KGHDR and CDR2 is SFDVKD. DNA of the CDR3: TGTGCCACCAGTGCCTCCAGCACCGGGACAGGGGGCGGGTACACTGAAGCTTTCTTT. Amino acids: CATSASSTGTGGGYTEAFF.

The genes are TRBV7-9 and TRBJ2-3; 10 bases are shared with TRBD2. Germline V gives CDR1 SEHNR, CDR2 FQNEAQ (reference sequence). The CDR3 totals 16 residues. V gave up 3 bases and J gave up 3 bases; unmatched junction bases: 6. CDR3 sequence: CASSFRLAGVTDTQYF. The CDR3 DNA reads TGTGCCAGCAGCTTCCGGCTAGCGGGGGTAACAGATACGCAGTATTTT.

The chain uses TRBV7-9 and TRBJ2-1; D is uncertain. Germline-derived CDR1 and CDR2 are SEHNR and FQNEAQ (reference sequence). The CDR3 contains 12 residues. V dropped 4 bases and J dropped 8 bases, with 9 bases sitting between them. The CDR3 loop is CASSSMRYEQFF. For the CDR3, the DNA is TGTGCCAGCAGCTCAATGAGGTATGAGCAGTTCTTC.

The chain recombines TRBV30 with TRBJ2-7; tentatively, D is TRBD2 (6 bases). Germline V lookup: CDR1 GTSNPN, CDR2 SVGIG (reference sequence). The ends were cut back, 0 bases at V and 3 bases at J, with 15 bases in the middle. The CDR3 covers 15 residues. The CDR3 coding sequence is TGTGCCTGGAGTGTACTTACAGGACTAAACTACGAGCAGTACTTC. Translating it yields CAWSVLTGLNYEQYF.

This chain links TRBV6-5 with TRBJ1-2; TRBD1 aligns across 8 bases. Germline V gives CDR1 MNHEY, CDR2 SVGAGI. Trimming took 4 bases from V and 7 from J; bases not matched to a gene: 11. This CDR3 spans 15 amino acids. The CDR3 loop is CASSSRTGTGGGYTF. CDR3 nucleotide sequence: TGTGCCAGCAGTTCGCGGACCGGGACAGGAGGTGGCTACACCTTC.

This clone has just a few counts. This sequence joins TRBV4-1 and TRBJ1-1; weak D call: TRBD1 (6 bases). Germline CDR1 MGHRA, CDR2 YSYEKL. Trimming removed 4 bases from V and 5 bases from J, with 17 bases in between. The CDR3 spans 15 residues. The CDR3 nucleotides read TGCGCCAGCAGCCCGGGAGGACAGTCGGGAACTGAAGCTTTCTTT. This encodes CASSPGGQSGTEAFF.